The clone carrying this T cell receptor (beta chain) was detected a few times. Its antigen is unidentified. This sample is drawn from a study of cytomegalovirus exposure and HLA in healthy donors. CDR1 and CDR2 from the germline V gene are SGHNT and YYREEE (reference sequence). The CDR3 is made up of 13 amino acids. V shed 4 bases and J 2 bases; nucleotides not matched to a gene: 2. 13 Jbeta primers and 60 Vbeta primers were used for the PCR. Generated by immunoSEQ multiplex PCR, the TCRdb table keeps only in-frame clones and is missing some. The sample lists approximately 120,000 clones, 65% to 80% seen once, with more than 3% in the top ten. Overall study findings and caveats: An observed cluster of highly shared sequence variants was recorded as a likely sequencing artifact.

The sequenced sample was PBMCs. The clonotype comes from a young man in good health and CMV-seronegative. The chain carries TRBV5-4 and TRBJ1-2, with TRBD1 identical over 7 bases. CDR3 residues: CASSPGGNYGYTF. Here the CDR3 DNA reads TGTGCCAGCAGCCCAGGGGGAAACTATGGCTACACCTTC.